This entry concerns a single T cell receptor beta chain. Its specific antigen is unknown. The input lacks base qualities; no much larger clone sits a single base away. From its cysteine to its phenylalanine, the CDR3 spans 15 amino acids. Of all the DNA, just the CDR3 is kept, 45 bases in frame from base 1. Trimming at the junction amounts to 1 base on V and 0 bases on J, and the germline ends lie 10 bases apart. CDR1 and CDR2 are drawn from the germline V gene (reference sequence): LNHNV, YYDKDF. Libraries were constructed by the immunoSEQ multiplex PCR assay. A mixture of 60 forward primers for TCR Vbeta segments and 13 reverse primers for TCR Jbeta segments was used in the multiplex PCR. The CDR3 region of rearranged TCR beta genes was amplified from genomic DNA with a multiplex PCR assay. Amplified TCR beta libraries were sequenced as 87-base-pair reads on the Illumina HiSeq System. The original pipeline was this. In a later analysis, 70 million to 95 million unique TCR beta chains were counted across the roughly 670 repertoires, and roughly 10 million of these chains were shared by at least two donors. Raw reads were error-corrected and collapsed into unique sequences by a nearest-neighbor algorithm in which closely related sequences were merged to remove PCR and sequencing errors. CDR3 sequences were aligned to IMGT reference sequences to assign V, D and J gene segments. For a sequence to be retained, a match of at least six nucleotides was required to both a V gene segment and a J gene segment. Rearrangements were classified as productive when the CDR3 lacked stop codons and remained in frame with V and J, and all other rearrangements were classified as non-productive. CDR3 was defined by IMGT convention, running from the second conserved V-encoded cysteine to the conserved J-encoded phenylalanine. In an earlier analysis of around 570 of the donors, sequences lacking an unambiguous match to a single V gene segment were excluded. In an earlier analysis of around 600 of the donors, V segments were called functional above 56.7% productive rearrangements and were called segregating when the between-donor standard deviation exceeded 5%. A statistical classification framework was developed to diagnose cytomegalovirus status using the catalog of TCR beta chain sequences. In a later analysis, TCR nucleotide sequences were compared against IMGT/GENE-DB human TR gene sequences so that V and J genes could be assigned. In a later analysis, CDR3 sequences and most-parsimonious VDJ recombination scenarios were assigned using the TCRdist pipeline. In a later analysis, each TCR beta chain was defined by its CDR3 amino acid sequence together with its V-gene family, and reads without a unique V-gene family were excluded. To address suspected cross-contamination and a sequencing artifact, a later analysis removed some 620 highly shared, low-generation-probability nucleotide sequences. In a later analysis, a clonal expansion index was calculated for each public chain from normalized within-repertoire ranks of inferred template counts. In a later analysis, generation probabilities were computed with a VDJ recombination model fitted to out-of-frame rearrangements, and the resulting probabilities were checked against IGoR. Hypergeometric tests were used in a later analysis to score TCR-TCR, TCR-HLA and TCR-CMV co-occurrence, with a repertoire-size bias correction applied to the TCR pairs. In a later analysis, false discovery rates were estimated by permuting HLA or CMV assignments 20 times. A later analysis grouped co-occurring TCRs with DBSCAN, adding TCRdist sequence similarity when clustering within HLA-allele-positive subsets. For co-occurrence clustering, repertoires with fewer than 30,000 or more than 120,000 public chains were excluded, along with five or six repertoires with anomalous nucleotide sharing. Here the immuneACCESS table is served through TCRdb, limited to in-frame sequences with V and J called. Missing clones are a known gap in these copies; in checked studies unresolved V genes cover under half, and the rest lacks a known reason. The V and J calls and clone size are taken from that table; D and trimming were inferred from the DNA. The sample includes over 250,000 clones, with roughly 89% observed a single time. Around 3.7% of the sample comes from the top ten.

The cohort comprised approximately 700 healthy bone marrow donors. At the time of sampling, all cohort members were nominally healthy, though unrecorded immune exposures were likely present. The donor tested CMV seropositive and was one of the 289 seropositive cohort members. A peripheral blood sample was collected from each donor, and TCR beta sequencing was performed on peripheral blood mononuclear cells. Genomic DNA extraction from the blood cell samples was performed with the Qiagen DNeasy Blood Extraction Kit. This sample is drawn from a study of cytomegalovirus exposure and HLA in healthy donors listed by TCRdb under 2017. Turning to the overall study: An earlier analysis of approximately 550 of the donors reported roughly 300 Gb of sequence data and about 100 million unique TCR beta sequences from about 179 million T cells. An early release that covered fewer than 800 HLA-typed donors contained approximately 290 gigabases of sequencing data and 70 million to 100 million unique TCR sequences. The genetic ancestry cluster associated with self-reported Caucasian donors included 65% to 90% of the roughly 410 genotyped donors. Class I and class II HLA loci were covered by the typing at four-digit resolution. The study aimed to test whether signatures of past pathogen exposure could be identified by cataloging public T cell receptors. All discovery cohort repertoires had been generated using a single sequencing platform. Because of strong linkage in the cohort, roughly five DR-DQ haplotypes were treated as single units for association and clustering. A later genetic analysis took genome-wide SNP genotypes for 398 of the 666 donors and used that subset as a discovery cohort. To study patterns of TCR occurrence, a later analysis re-analyzed previously published TCR beta repertoires from 666 donors and added high-resolution HLA genotyping. An earlier analysis of some 500 of the donors applied high-throughput TCR beta sequencing to assess whether each TCR beta V gene segment acted as functional or pseudogenic. The later analysis used no new phenotypic data to find candidate immune exposures, relying instead on TCR beta sequences and their occurrence across donors. On average, around 240,000 unique TCR beta nucleotide sequences were sequenced per donor among several hundred genotyped donors of the cohort, with about 17% of those sequences being non-productive. A separate validation cohort of roughly 130 different subjects was used in addition to the roughly 700-subject first cohort. The study profiled the T cell repertoires of 550 to 700 subjects by immunosequencing and related them to cytomegalovirus serostatus. To predict cytomegalovirus infection status, the study combined high-throughput TCR immunosequencing, statistical association of individual TCRs with disease status, and machine learning. Alongside the repertoire data, information on donor age, sex, ethnicity and CMV serostatus was compiled. Typing coverage varied by locus: roughly 620-640 donors for A, B, C, DRB1 and DQB1; roughly 500 for DQA1; over 600 for DPA1; 400 to 480 for DPB1. On the study overall, not on this receptor specifically: At a false discovery rate of 0.05, a later analysis linked 16,951 TCR beta sequences to specific HLA alleles. For the cohort, immune exposure information was limited to CMV serostatus. In a later analysis, the rate of TCR association differed among HLA loci, with DRB1 alleles having the most associated TCRs and HLA-C alleles having the fewest. Cytomegalovirus status was reported to be diagnosed by the classifier with high specificity and sensitivity in both the original and validation cohorts. Correlated functional status among segregating V segments might be attributable to linkage disequilibrium, but an unknown experimental factor could not be ruled out. Over 15 rarely observed V segments, including chromosome 9 orphons, were excluded from the earlier analysis of approximately 600 of the donors because counts were too low. Some IMGT-functional V segments, including TRBV6-2 and TRBV6-3, could not be told apart with the 87-base-pair reads, so those segments were excluded. Roughly uniform sequencing depth across donors was assumed in presence/absence analyses, although this assumption may not hold. HLA typing was unavailable for some donors at each locus, so association tests used only the typed subset. Broadly in line with IMGT annotations, most TCR beta V segments showed up in productive rearrangements about 87% or about 30% of the time in an earlier analysis of 450 to 600 of the donors. A later genetic analysis reported fewer N-insertions in productive TCRs among donors in an Asian-associated ancestry cluster than the roughly 720-donor mean. A further reported finding was that TCR beta sequences accurately predicted the HLA-A and HLA-B alleles for most subjects in the first cohort. A later analysis found that most CMV-associated TCR beta chains appeared HLA-restricted, with HLA associations seemingly driven largely by CMV exposure. In this cohort, only TCR beta chains were sequenced, and detectable features were limited by the absence of alpha or paired-chain data. It was suggested by the authors that the approach could potentially be generalized to other disease states and immunological phenotypes. When HLA alleles, especially DR and DQ, strongly co-occurred, TCR associations were difficult to assign to individual alleles. The study gave a list of over 150 TCR beta chains associated with cytomegalovirus. According to a later analysis, parvovirus B19, influenza, CMV and Epstein-Barr virus appeared linked to several top co-occurrence clusters. In vitro tests confirmed that a few of the cytomegalovirus-associated TCR beta chains recognize cytomegalovirus antigens. A cluster of highly shared sequence variants was judged likely to represent a technical artifact of the sequencing pipeline. In a later analysis, HLA-associated TCR beta chains were found to be more clonally expanded and to have lower generation probabilities than equally common non-associated chains. Most TCR sequences were observed very rarely across donors, whereas some public TCRs were present in many individuals. V-gene and J-gene trimming of TCR beta chains was associated with a missense DCLRE1C variant in a later genetic analysis, and the association was replicated in an independent cohort.

The source is a man in his forties in good health and CMV-seropositive. Sequencing was carried out using PBMCs. This sequence uses TRBV15 and TRBJ2-7; matching of 5 bases hints at TRBD2 as the D gene. CDR3 loop: CATSRVTGSSYEQYF. The DNA sequence is as follows: TGTGCCACCAGCAGAGTAACGGGATCCTCCTACGAGCAGTACTTC.